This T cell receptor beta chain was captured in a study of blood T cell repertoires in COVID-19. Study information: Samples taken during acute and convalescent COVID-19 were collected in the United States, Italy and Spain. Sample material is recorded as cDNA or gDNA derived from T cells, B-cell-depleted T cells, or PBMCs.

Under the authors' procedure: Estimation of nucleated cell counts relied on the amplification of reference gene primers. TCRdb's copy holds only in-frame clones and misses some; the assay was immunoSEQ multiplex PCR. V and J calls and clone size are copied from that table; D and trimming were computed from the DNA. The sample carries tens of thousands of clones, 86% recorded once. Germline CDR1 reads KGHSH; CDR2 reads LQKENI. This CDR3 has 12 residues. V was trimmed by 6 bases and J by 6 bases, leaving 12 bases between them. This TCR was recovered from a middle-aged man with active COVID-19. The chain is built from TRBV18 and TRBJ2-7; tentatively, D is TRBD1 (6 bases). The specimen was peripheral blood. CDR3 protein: CASSFGGREQYF. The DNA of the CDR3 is TGTGCCAGCTCCTTTGGGGGCCGCGAGCAGTACTTC.